This TCR beta chain was sequenced for a study of blood T cell repertoires in COVID-19. Study-level background: Sites in the United States, Italy and Spain provided acute and convalescent COVID-19 samples. The analysed material was cDNA or gDNA that came from T cells, B-cell-depleted T cells, or PBMCs.

The authors' processing: Estimation of nucleated cell counts relied on the amplification of reference gene primers. Sequencing was performed with immunoSEQ multiplex PCR; in TCRdb, only in-frame clones are kept and a portion is missing. V and J calls and clone size are those listed in that table; D and trimming were worked out from the DNA. Here the sample spans 260,000 or so clones, about 87% being singletons. The CDR3 has 13 residues. V gave up 11 bases and J gave up 4 bases, with 14 bases separating them. The V and J genes are TRBV12-3 or TRBV12-4 and TRBJ2-2; D is perhaps TRBD1 (7 bases). The sample taken for sequencing was peripheral blood. The sequence was obtained from a human donor in a cohort sampled during active COVID-19. The DNA of the CDR3 is TGTGCCTCCGCAGGGGGGCCCACCGGGGAGCTGTTTTTT. Its translation: CASAGGPTGELFF.